This T cell receptor (beta chain) was recovered during a study of healthy donors' naive CD4 and CD8 T cells. The study's findings and limits: Possible naive T cell homeostatic proliferation bias remained unaddressed.

Each TCR library used about 500 ng of total RNA and a linear amplification protocol. TCRdb independently ran MiXCR on the reads; one entry per CDR3 protein. The sample shows approximately 200,000 distinct CDR3 sequences, 65% to 75% of them seen only once. This clonotype appeared a single time. Its target is unknown. Trimming removed 4 bases from V and 2 bases from J, with 13 bases in between. Germline V gene sequence: CDR1 SGHRS, CDR2 YFSETQ. The CDR3 is 14 amino acids. The chain joins TRBV5-1 to TRBJ2-7; D not certain. The sequenced material came from naive CD4+ and CD8+ T cells sorted from blood, pooled from several donors. This receptor was taken from a pool of human donors in good health; the sample pools cells from several healthy donors. CDR3 loop: CASSRVDGAYEQYF. CDR3 nucleotides: TGCGCCAGCAGCCGAGTAGACGGTGCCTACGAGCAGTACTTC.